These 11 T cell receptor beta chains originate from one sample sequenced in a study of blood T cell repertoires in COVID-19. The assay was immunoSEQ multiplex PCR, and TCRdb's table has in-frame clones only and misses some. The table includes about 130,000 clones, around 87% detected once. The sample consisted of peripheral blood. All receptors come from a woman in her 50s who had recovered from COVID-19.

This clone was counted only a few times. The chain uses TRBV4-1 and TRBJ2-2; no clear D. The CDR3 length is 13 residues. The V end lost 1 base, the J end lost 4 bases, and 4 bases lay between the germline ends. Per the germline V gene, CDR1 is MGHRA and CDR2 is YSYEKL. CDR3 DNA: TGCGCCAGCAGCCAAGTAGTCACCGGGGAGCTGTTTTTT. This codes for CASSQVVTGELFF.

The chain employs TRBV11-3 and TRBJ2-5; 11 bases are shared with TRBD2. CDR1 is SGHNT and CDR2 is YENEEA in the germline V gene. The CDR3 length is 14 residues. With V trimmed by 5 bases and J by 4 bases, 3 bases remained unmatched. In nucleotides, the CDR3 is TGTGCCAGCAGCGCCGGACTAGCGGGAGAGACCCAGTACTTC. It translates to CASSAGLAGETQYF.

This rearrangement joins TRBV5-1 to TRBJ1-3; 8 bases are shared with TRBD1. The CDR3 extends over 15 amino acids. V trimming: 4 bases; J trimming: 4 bases; junction bases outside the gene matches: 7. Germline CDR1 and CDR2: SGHRS and YFSETQ. In DNA form, the CDR3 reads TGCGCCAGCAGCCGCTGGACAGGGATAGGAAACACCATATATTTT. Its protein is CASSRWTGIGNTIYF.

This clone occurred once. The J gene is TRBJ2-3, the V gene TRBV5-1, with 10 bases lining up with TRBD2. CDR3 size: 19 residues. Trimming removed 0 bases from V and 0 bases from J; junction bases left unmatched: 10. Per the germline V gene, CDR1 is SGHRS and CDR2 is YFSETQ. In nucleotides, the CDR3 is TGCGCCAGCAGCTTGGCCCCTAGCGGGGGCAAAGCTAGCACAGATACGCAGTATTTT. As protein: CASSLAPSGGKASTDTQYF.

CDR3 nucleotide sequence: TGTGCTAGTGGTAGAACACTAGCGGGAGAAGATACGCAGTATTTT. Its translation is CASGRTLAGEDTQYF. The chain has TRBV12-5 and TRBJ2-3; 11 positions match TRBD2. Germline assignment: CDR1 LGHNT and CDR2 FRNRAP. V lost 5 bases and J lost 5; bases outside the gene matches: 6. The CDR3 contains 15 residues.

This CDR3 is CASSFSGRAEGEQFF. CDR3 nucleotides: TGTGCCAGCAGCTTTAGCGGGAGGGCCGAGGGTGAGCAGTTCTTC. The V and J genes are TRBV7-2 and TRBJ2-1, with 11 bases aligning to TRBD2. CDR1 and CDR2 from the germline V gene are SGHTA and FQGNSA. CDR3 length equals 15 residues. Trimming took 3 bases from V and 9 from J; bases not matched to a gene: 7. The full variable domain, its missing parts supplied by reference TRBV7-2 and TRBJ2-1, is GAGVSQSPSNKVTEKGKDVELRCDPISGHTALYWYRQSLGQGLEFLIYFQGNSAPDKSGLPSDRFSAERTGGSVSTLTIQRTQQEDSAVYLCASSFSGRAEGEQFFGPGTRLTVL.

This clone was seen a single time. The chain couples TRBV3-1 (or the pseudogene TRBV3-2) to TRBJ1-2, with D possibly matching TRBD1 (5 bases). V lost 2 bases, J lost 7 bases, and 11 bases lay in between. The CDR3 contains 13 residues. The germline V gene encodes CDR1 LGHDT and CDR2 YNNKEL (reference sequence). The CDR3 protein is CASSQRGGGGYTF. CDR3 nucleotides: TGTGCCAGCAGCCAAAGGGGCGGGGGTGGCTACACCTTC.

This clone showed up just a few times. The rearrangement joins TRBV6-1 to TRBJ2-4; possible D gene TRBD2, 6 bases. Trimming left V 5 bases short and J 5 bases short, with 10 bases between. Germline V gives CDR1 MNHNS, CDR2 SASEGT. CDR3 size: 13 residues. The CDR3 DNA reads as TGTGCCAGCAGTTTCCCGGGAGAAAACATTCAGTACTTC. This sequence encodes CASSFPGENIQYF.

The chain employs TRBV7-7 and TRBJ1-6; TRBD1 might be the D (6 bases). From germline, CDR1 is SSHAT and CDR2 FNYEAQ (reference sequence). The V end lost 5 bases, the J end lost 6 bases, and 14 bases lay between the germline ends. CDR3 length: 15 amino acids. CDR3 amino acids: CASSPQGQSNSPLHF. CDR3 nucleotide sequence: TGTGCCAGCAGCCCCCAAGGACAGAGTAATTCACCCCTCCACTTT. The full variable domain, in which reference TRBV7-7 and TRBJ1-6 provide the parts outside the CDR3, is GAGVSQSPRYKVTKRGQDVTLRCDPISSHATLYWYQQALGQGPEFLTYFNYEAQPDKSGLPSDRFSAERPEGSISTLTIQRTEQRDSAMYRCASSPQGQSNSPLHFGNGTRLTVT.

J is TRBJ2-2 and V is TRBV15; 10 bases align to TRBD1. V was clipped by 1 base and J by 5 bases; unmatched bases: 4. CDR1 is LNHNV and CDR2 is YYDKDF in the germline V gene (reference sequence). This CDR3 contains 16 residues. The DNA for the CDR3 is TGTGCCACCAGCAGAGTCGGGACAGGGGTGACCGGGGAGCTGTTTTTT. Protein sequence: CATSRVGTGVTGELFF. Full variable domain (rest looked up from reference TRBV15 and TRBJ2-2): DAMVIQNPRYQVTQFGKPVTLSCSQTLNHNVMYWYQQKSSQAPKLLFHYYDKDFNNEADTPDNFQSRRPNTSFCFLDIRSPGLGDTAMYLCATSRVGTGVTGELFFGEGSRLTVL.

The chain links TRBV4-1 to TRBJ1-1, with D unresolved. The CDR3 sequence is 17 residues long. Germline V gene sequence: CDR1 MGHRA, CDR2 YSYEKL. The germline V and J ends were trimmed by 1 base and 5 bases, with 20 bases remaining between them. Written as DNA, the CDR3 is TGCGCCAGCAGCCAAGTGCGAGGGAGGAGAATAGGGACTGAAGCTTTCTTT. Its protein is CASSQVRGRRIGTEAFF.